This is a list of T cell receptor beta chains from one sample in a study of cytomegalovirus exposure and HLA in healthy donors. Method: immunoSEQ multiplex PCR; TCRdb's copy keeps in-frame clones and lacks some. This table has hundreds of thousands of clones, roughly 81% appearing once. The sequencing input was PBMCs. These receptors all stem from a girl between 2 and 10 years old in good health and CMV-seronegative. Each CDR3 is given with its conserved first and last residue. The D gene is left open where the match is weak. The size entry is marked missing in some rows and otherwise reads once, few, many or a size class.

D gene,clone size,V gene,J gene,CDR3 DNA,CDR3 protein
TRBD2,-,TRBV5-1,TRBJ2-3,TGCGCCAGCAGCGAACACCAGCGGGGGGGCACAGATACGCAGTATTTT,CASSEHQRGGTDTQYF
-,-,TRBV18,TRBJ2-3,TGTGCCAGCTCACCGCTGGGGATTTCGGGAGTAGGTACAGATACGCAGTATTTT,CASSPLGISGVGTDTQYF
TRBD1,-,TRBV2,TRBJ2-5,TGTGCCAGCAGTGTTCAGGGGGCCCGGGAGACCCAGTACTTC,CASSVQGARETQYF
-,-,TRBV11-2,TRBJ1-1,TGTGCCAGCAGCTCCCTCCGAGGAAACACTGAAGCTTTCTTT,CASSSLRGNTEAFF
-,few,TRBV6-5,TRBJ1-1,TGTGCCAGCAACAGGGATCTAATGAACACTGAAGCTTTCTTT,CASNRDLMNTEAFF
-,-,TRBV12-5,TRBJ1-1,TGTGCTAGTGGTCGCAAGGGGATCACGAACACTGAAGCTTTCTTT,CASGRKGITNTEAFF
-,-,TRBV5-6,TRBJ2-1,TGTGCCAGCAGCTTGATCAGGGGCCCCTACAATGAGCAGTTCTTC,CASSLIRGPYNEQFF
TRBD1,-,TRBV11-2,TRBJ1-6,TGTGCCAGCAGCTTTTTGGGACAGGGGAATTCACCCCTCCACTTT,CASSFLGQGNSPLHF
-,-,TRBV7-9,TRBJ1-1,TGTGCCAGCGAGCTTAGGCAGGGCAACACTGAAGCTTTCTTT,CASELRQGNTEAFF
TRBD1,-,TRBV29-1,TRBJ1-2,TGCAGCGTGGGGACAGGAAGGGGGTATGGCTACACCTTC,CSVGTGRGYGYTF
-,-,TRBV21-1,TRBJ1-6,TGTGCCAGCAGCAAAAAGGACCTGGGGGCAGATTCACCCCTCCACTTT,CASSKKDLGADSPLHF
TRBD1,-,TRBV7-3,TRBJ2-5,TGTGCCAGCAGCTCCACCGGGACAGACCAGACCCAGTACTTC,CASSSTGTDQTQYF
TRBD1,-,TRBV6-1,TRBJ1-6,TGTGCCAGCGGAAACCGGGACAGCCCAAATTCACCCCTCCACTTT,CASGNRDSPNSPLHF
TRBD2,once,TRBV6-5,TRBJ2-7,TGTGCCAGCAGGGGACTAGCGGGAGTAGAGCAGTACTTC,CASRGLAGVEQYF
TRBD1,-,TRBV11-2,TRBJ1-2,TGTGCCAGCAGCATCGGACAGGCCAATGGCTACACCTTC,CASSIGQANGYTF
-,-,TRBV27,TRBJ2-7,TGTGCCAGCGGCCGAACAGGGTACTACGAGCAGTACTTC,CASGRTGYYEQYF
-,once,TRBV19,TRBJ1-4,TGTGCCAGTCGAGGACAGCCTAGACATGAAAAACTGTTTTTT,CASRGQPRHEKLFF
-,few,TRBV4-2,TRBJ1-5,TGTGCCAGCAGCCAAGGACAGAGCAATCAGCCCCAGCATTTT,CASSQGQSNQPQHF
-,-,TRBV7-9,TRBJ2-1,TGTGCCAGCAGCCCCGGTCGGTACTCTACAGTCAATGAGCAGTTCTTC,CASSPGRYSTVNEQFF
-,-,TRBV19,TRBJ2-1,TGTGCCAGTAGTACAGGGGGGACAGCTAGCTCCTACAATGAGCAGTTCTTC,CASSTGGTASSYNEQFF
TRBD2,once,TRBV2,TRBJ2-2,TGTGCCAGCAGGGGGGACGGGGGGGACACCGGGGAGCTGTTTTTT,CASRGDGGDTGELFF
-,-,TRBV12-2,TRBJ2-3,TGTGCAAGTCGCTTAACCTTAGGGGGACTAGCGTCAGATACGCAGTATTTT,CASRLTLGGLASDTQYF
-,few,TRBV6-1,TRBJ1-2,TGTGCCAGCAGTGAACACATTAACTATGGCTACACCTTC,CASSEHINYGYTF
-,-,TRBV11-2,TRBJ2-2,TGTGCCAGCAGCTTAGTTCCCCCAGGGCTCACCGGGGAGCTGTTTTTT,CASSLVPPGLTGELFF
-,-,TRBV4-1,TRBJ1-6,TGCGCCAGCAGCCAAGTGGGACATCTGAGCTCCTATAATTCACCCCTCCACTTT,CASSQVGHLSSYNSPLHF
-,-,TRBV5-4,TRBJ1-6,TGTGCCAGCAGCGCCCCAGGGCATAATTCACCCCTCCACTTT,CASSAPGHNSPLHF
-,-,TRBV27,TRBJ2-7,TGTGCCAGCAGTTCCCTAGGGGCAGGGTCCTACGAGCAGTACTTC,CASSSLGAGSYEQYF
-,-,TRBV5-1,TRBJ1-1,TGCGCCAGCAGCTTGGACAGGGAGAGTGGAGAAGCTTTCTTT,CASSLDRESGEAFF
TRBD1,-,TRBV30,TRBJ1-6,TGTGCCTGGAGTGTACCCGGGACAGGATATTCACCCCTCCACTTT,CAWSVPGTGYSPLHF
TRBD1,-,TRBV5-1,TRBJ1-4,TGCGCCAGCAGCTCGGGGACAGGGAGTGAAAAACTGTTTTTT,CASSSGTGSEKLFF
-,-,TRBV6-1,TRBJ2-7,TGTGCCAGCAGGTTAAAGGGGTCGGGCTCCTACGAGCAGTACTTC,CASRLKGSGSYEQYF
-,-,TRBV15,TRBJ2-6,TGTGCCACCAGCAGAGAAGGGGGAACTGGGGCCAACGTCCTGACTTTC,CATSREGGTGANVLTF
-,-,TRBV12-5,TRBJ1-2,TGTGCTAGTGGTTTGGGACAGGTGCGCTATGGCTACACCTTC,CASGLGQVRYGYTF
TRBD1,-,TRBV4-1,TRBJ1-2,TGCGCCAGCAGCCATCAAAGACAGGGAGCTAACTATGGCTACACCTTC,CASSHQRQGANYGYTF
TRBD2,-,TRBV27,TRBJ2-5,TGTGCCAGCAGTTTGACCAGCGGGAGGTTCGAGAAGGAGTACTTC,CASSLTSGRFEKEYF
TRBD2,-,TRBV2,TRBJ2-1,TGTGCCAGCAGAAAAACTAGCGGGGGTAAGAATGAGCAGTTCTTC,CASRKTSGGKNEQFF